A selection of T cell receptor beta chains follows, all from one sample in a study of blood T cell repertoires in COVID-19. TCRdb's table, derived via immunoSEQ multiplex PCR, lists solely in-frame clones and lacks some. The sample yields hundreds of thousands of clones, approximately 86% seen once. Sequencing was performed on PBMCs or T cells enriched from blood (not recorded which). The origin of the receptors is a woman aged 45-65 years who had recovered from COVID-19. The CDR3 runs from the conserved cysteine through the conserved F or W. A D gene is named only where the DNA matches it firmly. A clone size is listed for some rows: how often the clone was seen (once, few, many), or a class if it is expanded.

J gene	V gene	D gene	clone size	CDR3 protein	CDR3 DNA
TRBJ2-5	TRBV15	.	.	CATSRGQKETQYF	TGTGCCACCAGCAGGGGGCAGAAAGAGACCCAGTACTTC
TRBJ1-6	TRBV28	TRBD1	.	CASSFVGQGASPLHF	TGTGCCAGCAGTTTCGTGGGACAGGGGGCGTCACCCCTCCACTTT
TRBJ1-3	TRBV28	.	.	CASSNSGVGNTIYF	TGTGCCAGCAGCAATTCCGGGGTCGGAAACACCATATATTTT
TRBJ2-1	TRBV12-3/TRBV12-4	.	.	CASSFPGAEQFF	TGTGCCAGCAGTTTTCCCGGAGCGGAGCAGTTCTTC
TRBJ1-1	TRBV19	.	once	CASSIGASRGTEAFF	TGTGCCAGTAGTATAGGAGCGTCCAGGGGCACTGAAGCTTTCTTT
TRBJ2-5	TRBV18	.	.	CASSPGREGKTQYF	TGTGCCAGCTCGCCAGGCCGGGAAGGGAAGACCCAGTACTTC
TRBJ1-6	TRBV7-6	TRBD1	.	CASSPGQGSNSPLHF	TGTGCCAGCAGCCCCGGACAGGGAAGCAATTCACCCCTCCACTTT
TRBJ1-2	TRBV6-5	TRBD1	.	CASRTRDRGSGYTF	TGTGCCAGCAGAACCCGGGACAGGGGTTCTGGCTACACCTTC
TRBJ1-1	TRBV30	.	.	CAWSEGTRDYSEAFF	TGTGCCTGGAGTGAGGGGACTCGGGATTATAGCGAAGCTTTCTTT
TRBJ2-3	TRBV6-1	.	.	CASSGLGGAITDTQYF	TGTGCCAGCAGTGGGTTAGGGGGGGCGATCACAGATACGCAGTATTTT
TRBJ2-4	TRBV7-9	TRBD2	.	CASSSPAGAGNIQYF	TGTGCCAGCAGTTCCCCAGCGGGAGCTGGGAACATTCAGTACTTC
TRBJ2-1	TRBV9	TRBD2	.	CASSVGYPAGEYNEQFF	TGTGCCAGCAGCGTAGGATACCCGGCGGGGGAATACAATGAGCAGTTCTTC
TRBJ2-1	TRBV5-1	TRBD2	.	CASSLDSREYLEQFF	TGCGCCAGCAGCTTGGACTCGCGGGAGTATCTGGAGCAGTTCTTC
TRBJ2-1	TRBV29-1	.	.	CSVEPSSQTNKNEQFF	TGCAGCGTTGAACCTAGCTCGCAAACAAACAAGAATGAGCAGTTCTTC
TRBJ1-1	TRBV5-4	TRBD1	.	CASSFFQGVAFF	TGTGCCAGCAGCTTTTTCCAGGGGGTAGCTTTCTTT
TRBJ2-1	TRBV7-9	TRBD2	.	CASSLLGTSEDNEQFF	TGTGCCAGCAGCTTACTTGGGACTAGCGAGGACAATGAGCAGTTCTTC
TRBJ2-6	TRBV7-8	.	.	CASSLPRSSGANVLTF	TGTGCCAGCAGCTTACCTCGGAGCTCTGGGGCCAACGTCCTGACTTTC
TRBJ2-2	TRBV6-1	.	.	CASSELQGTGELFF	TGTGCCAGCAGTGAACTTCAGGGCACCGGGGAGCTGTTTTTT
TRBJ2-1	TRBV28	TRBD2	.	CASSLWAGGGNEQFF	TGTGCCAGCAGTTTATGGGCGGGAGGGGGCAATGAGCAGTTCTTC
TRBJ1-1	TRBV29-1	.	.	CSGSRVQNTEAFF	TGCAGCGGGTCGAGGGTCCAGAACACTGAAGCTTTCTTT